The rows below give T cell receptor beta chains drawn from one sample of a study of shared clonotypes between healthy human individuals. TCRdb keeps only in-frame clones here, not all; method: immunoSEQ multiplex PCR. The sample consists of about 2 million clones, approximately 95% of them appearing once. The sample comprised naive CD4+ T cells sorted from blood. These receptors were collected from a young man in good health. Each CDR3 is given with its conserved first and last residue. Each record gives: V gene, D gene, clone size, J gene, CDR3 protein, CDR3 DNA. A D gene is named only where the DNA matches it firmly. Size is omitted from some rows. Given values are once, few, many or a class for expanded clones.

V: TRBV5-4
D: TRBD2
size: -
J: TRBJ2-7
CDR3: CASSSAPLAGLNYEQYF
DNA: TGTGCCAGCAGCTCGGCCCCCCTAGCGGGATTAAACTACGAGCAGTACTTC

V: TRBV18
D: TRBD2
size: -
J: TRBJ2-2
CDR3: CASSPLLAGGLGELFF
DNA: TGTGCCAGCTCACCACTTCTAGCGGGAGGTCTCGGGGAGCTGTTTTTT

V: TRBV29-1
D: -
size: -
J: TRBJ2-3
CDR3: CSVRGGGADTQYF
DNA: TGCAGCGTTCGGGGCGGGGGCGCAGATACGCAGTATTTT

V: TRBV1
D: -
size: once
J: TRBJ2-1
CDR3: CTSSQDRVSGGTYNEQFF
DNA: TGCACCAGCAGCCAAGATCGGGTTAGCGGGGGTACTTACAATGAGCAGTTCTTC

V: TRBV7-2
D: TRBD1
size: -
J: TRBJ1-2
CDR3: CASSLDPGGGYTF
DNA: TGTGCCAGCAGCTTAGACCCAGGGGGAGGCTACACCTTC

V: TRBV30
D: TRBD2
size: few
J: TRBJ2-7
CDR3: CAWTTGLAGAYEQYF
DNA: TGTGCCTGGACGACCGGACTAGCGGGGGCCTACGAGCAGTACTTC

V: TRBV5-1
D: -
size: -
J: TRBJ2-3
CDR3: CASSKTGRYTDTQYF
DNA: TGCGCCAGCAGTAAGACAGGACGTTACACAGATACGCAGTATTTT

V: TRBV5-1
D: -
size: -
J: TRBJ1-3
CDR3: CASNEIPGNTIYF
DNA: TGCGCCAGCAATGAAATCCCTGGAAACACCATATATTTT

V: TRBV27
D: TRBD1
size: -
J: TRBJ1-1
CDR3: CASRTGLQSAAFF
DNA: TGTGCCTCTCGGACAGGGTTACAGTCGGCAGCTTTCTTT

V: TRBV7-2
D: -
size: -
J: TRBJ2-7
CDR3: CASSLAGQIFDEQYF
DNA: TGTGCCAGCAGCTTGGCGGGACAGATCTTCGACGAGCAGTACTTC

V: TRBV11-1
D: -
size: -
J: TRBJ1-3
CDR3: CATSDSKSSGNTIYF
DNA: TGTGCCACTTCGGACAGCAAATCCTCTGGAAACACCATATATTTT

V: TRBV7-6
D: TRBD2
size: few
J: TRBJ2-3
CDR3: CASSPGGDTQYF
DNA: TGTGCCAGCAGCCCGGGGGGAGATACGCAGTATTTT

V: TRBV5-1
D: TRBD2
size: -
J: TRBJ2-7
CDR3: CASSPPGLAGVSEQYF
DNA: TGCGCCAGCAGCCCACCTGGACTAGCGGGAGTATCCGAGCAGTACTTC

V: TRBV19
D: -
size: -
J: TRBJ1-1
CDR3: CASSARGMNTEAFF
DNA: TGTGCCAGTAGTGCCAGGGGTATGAACACTGAAGCTTTCTTT

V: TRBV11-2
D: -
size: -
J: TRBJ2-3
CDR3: CASSSLGGRDTQYF
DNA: TGTGCCAGCAGCTCCCTAGGGGGGCGGGATACGCAGTATTTT

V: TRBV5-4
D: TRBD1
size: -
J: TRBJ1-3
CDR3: CASSLKGQSYSGNTIYF
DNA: TGTGCCAGCAGCTTAAAGGGACAGTCCTACTCTGGAAACACCATATATTTT

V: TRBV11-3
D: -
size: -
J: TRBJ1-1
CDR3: CASSFSNTEAFF
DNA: TGTGCCAGCAGCTTTTCGAACACTGAAGCTTTCTTT